This record covers a single T cell receptor (beta chain). Trimming cost V 7 bases and J 6 bases, with 16 bases left between them. Looked up from germline, CDR1 is SNHLY and CDR2 is FYNNEI. The CDR3 is 13 residues long. The record originates from a study of cytomegalovirus exposure and HLA in healthy donors. PCR amplification relied on 60 Vbeta primers (plus 13 Jbeta primers). Data came from immunoSEQ multiplex PCR; TCRdb stores just in-frame clones and leaves some out. In the table there are more than 130,000 clones, 75% to 80% of which are singletons. The sequence came from a woman aged 45-59 years in good health and CMV-seronegative. Sequencing used PBMCs. This chain joins TRBV2 and TRBJ2-7, with D unclear. CDR3 sequence: CASKTIDMGEQYF. The DNA for the CDR3 is TGTGCCAGCAAGACAATCGACATGGGCGAGCAGTACTTC.